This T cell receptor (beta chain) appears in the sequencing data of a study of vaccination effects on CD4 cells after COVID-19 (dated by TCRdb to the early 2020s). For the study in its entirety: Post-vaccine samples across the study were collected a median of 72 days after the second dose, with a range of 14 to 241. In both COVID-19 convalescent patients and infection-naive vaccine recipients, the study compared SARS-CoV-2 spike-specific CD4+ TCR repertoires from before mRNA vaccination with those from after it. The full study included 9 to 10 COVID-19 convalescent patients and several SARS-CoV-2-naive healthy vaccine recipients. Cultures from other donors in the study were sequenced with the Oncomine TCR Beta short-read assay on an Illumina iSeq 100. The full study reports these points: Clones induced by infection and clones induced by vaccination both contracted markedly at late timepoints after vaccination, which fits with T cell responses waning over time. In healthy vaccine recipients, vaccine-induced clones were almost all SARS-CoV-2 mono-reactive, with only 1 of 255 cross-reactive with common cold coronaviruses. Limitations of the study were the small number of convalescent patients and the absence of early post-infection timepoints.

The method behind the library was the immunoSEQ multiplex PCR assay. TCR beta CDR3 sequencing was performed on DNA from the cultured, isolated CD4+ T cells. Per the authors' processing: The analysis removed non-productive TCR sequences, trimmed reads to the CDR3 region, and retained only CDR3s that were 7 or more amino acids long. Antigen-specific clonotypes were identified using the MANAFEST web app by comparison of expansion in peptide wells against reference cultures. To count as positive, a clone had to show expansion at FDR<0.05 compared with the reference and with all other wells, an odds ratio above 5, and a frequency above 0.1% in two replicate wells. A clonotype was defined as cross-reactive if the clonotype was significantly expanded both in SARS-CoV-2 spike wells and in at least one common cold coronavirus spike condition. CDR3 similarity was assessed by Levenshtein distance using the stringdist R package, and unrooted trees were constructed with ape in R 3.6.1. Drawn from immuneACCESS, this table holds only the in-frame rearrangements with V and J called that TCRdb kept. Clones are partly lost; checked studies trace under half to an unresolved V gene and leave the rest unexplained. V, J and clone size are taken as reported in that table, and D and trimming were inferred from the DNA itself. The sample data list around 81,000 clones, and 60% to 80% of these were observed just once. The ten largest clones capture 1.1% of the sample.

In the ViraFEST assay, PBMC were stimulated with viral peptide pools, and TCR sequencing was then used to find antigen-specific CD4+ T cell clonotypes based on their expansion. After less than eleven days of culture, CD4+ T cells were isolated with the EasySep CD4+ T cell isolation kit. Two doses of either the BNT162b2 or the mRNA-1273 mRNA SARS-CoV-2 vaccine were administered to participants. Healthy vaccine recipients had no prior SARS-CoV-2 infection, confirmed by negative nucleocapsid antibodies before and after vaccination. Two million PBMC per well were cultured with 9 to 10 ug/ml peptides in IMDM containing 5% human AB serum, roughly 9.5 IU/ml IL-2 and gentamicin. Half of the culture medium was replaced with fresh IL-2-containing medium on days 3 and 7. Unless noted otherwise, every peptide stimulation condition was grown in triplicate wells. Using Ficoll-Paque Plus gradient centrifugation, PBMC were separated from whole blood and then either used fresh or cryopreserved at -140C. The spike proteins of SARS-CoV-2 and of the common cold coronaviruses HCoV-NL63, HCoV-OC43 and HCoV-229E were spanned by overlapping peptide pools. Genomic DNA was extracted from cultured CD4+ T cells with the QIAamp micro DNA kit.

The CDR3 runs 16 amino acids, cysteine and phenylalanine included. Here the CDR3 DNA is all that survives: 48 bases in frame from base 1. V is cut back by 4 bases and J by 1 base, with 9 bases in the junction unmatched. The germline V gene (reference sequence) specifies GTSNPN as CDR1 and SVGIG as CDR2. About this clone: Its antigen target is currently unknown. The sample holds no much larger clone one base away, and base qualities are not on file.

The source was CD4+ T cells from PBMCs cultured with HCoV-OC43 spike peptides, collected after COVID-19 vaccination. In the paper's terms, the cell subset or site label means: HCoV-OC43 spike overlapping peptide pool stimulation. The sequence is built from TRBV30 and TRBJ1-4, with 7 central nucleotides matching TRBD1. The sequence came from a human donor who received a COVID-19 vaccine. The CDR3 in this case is CAWNGDRKRTNEKLFF. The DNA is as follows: TGTGCCTGGAATGGGGACAGAAAAAGAACTAATGAAAAACTGTTTTTT.